This entry lists 15 T cell receptor beta chains sequenced from one sample in a study of blood T cell repertoires in COVID-19. The repertoire was sequenced with immunoSEQ multiplex PCR; TCRdb's copy has only in-frame clones and lacks some. The repertoire has hundreds of thousands of clones, about 88% of them found once; the top ten carry 2.5% to 3%. Sequencing used PBMCs or T cells enriched from blood (not recorded which). Source of these receptors: a woman between 45 and 65 years old who had recovered from COVID-19.

The gene calls are TRBV5-8 and TRBJ2-2; TRBD2 matches 9 bases. The germline V gene has CDR1 SGHTS and CDR2 YDEGEE. This CDR3 contains 17 residues. The junction had 7 bases not matched to a gene; V was cut back by 0 bases and J by 4 bases. This chain's CDR3 is CASSLAGLAGLTGELFF. CDR3 DNA: TGTGCCAGCAGCTTGGCTGGCCTAGCGGGACTCACCGGGGAGCTGTTTTTT.

The chain couples TRBV2 to TRBJ1-2; D may be TRBD1 (6 bases). This CDR3 contains 14 residues. Germline V CDR1 and CDR2: SNHLY, FYNNEI. Trimming shortened V by 7 bases and J by 4 bases, and 16 bases separated the two germline ends. CDR3 DNA sequence: TGTGCCAGCACCGGGGACACGGGTGGCTATGGCTACACCTTC. As protein: CASTGDTGGYGYTF.

As for this clone: Other nucleotide sequences in the sample specify the same CDR3. This sequence joins TRBV6-5 and TRBJ2-3, with TRBD2 matching over 7 bases. V lost 0 bases, J lost 5 bases, and 5 bases stayed unmatched. The germline CDR1 and CDR2 sequences are MNHEY and SVGAGI. The CDR3 runs 15 residues. CDR3 coding DNA: TGTGCCAGCAGTTACTCGGCGGGAGTTCAAGATACGCAGTATTTT. It translates to CASSYSAGVQDTQYF.

The V gene is TRBV9, the J gene TRBJ2-1, with 10 nucleotides matching TRBD1. Losses at the gene ends were 3 bases for V and 5 bases for J; bases not matched to a gene: 5. The germline CDR1 and CDR2 sequences are SGDLS and YYNGEE. The length of the CDR3 is 15 residues. The CDR3 nucleotides read TGTGCCAGCAGCGGGGACAGGGGAGGAGACAATGAGCAGTTCTTC. It yields the protein CASSGDRGGDNEQFF.

This sequence joins TRBV4-2 and TRBJ1-1, with 8 positions matching TRBD1. The CDR3 covers 15 residues. The V and J ends lost 3 bases and 5 bases, in that order; junction bases with no gene match: 8. Per germline, CDR1 LGHNA and CDR2 YNFKEQ. CDR3 protein: CASSQEDRAGTEAFF. CDR3 bases: TGTGCCAGCAGCCAGGAGGACAGGGCAGGAACTGAAGCTTTCTTT.

V usage is TRBV5-6 and J usage is TRBJ1-2; tentative D call: TRBD1 (6 bases). With 7 bases removed from V and 5 bases from J, the gap between germline ends came to 21 bases. Germline V gives CDR1 SGHDT, CDR2 YYEEEE. The CDR3 extends over 15 amino acids. The CDR3 loop reads CASGIGTSTTYGYTF. For the CDR3, the DNA is TGTGCCAGCGGAATTGGGACATCGACAACATATGGCTACACCTTC.

This rearrangement joins TRBV5-1 to TRBJ1-1; D gene ambiguous. CDR3 size: 14 residues. The germline V gene has CDR1 SGHRS and CDR2 YFSETQ. V was pared by 1 base and J by 2 bases, with 9 bases between. CDR3 sequence: CASSLRAQNTEAFF. CDR3 DNA sequence: TGCGCCAGCAGCTTGAGAGCGCAAAACACTGAAGCTTTCTTT. The full variable domain, its missing parts supplied by reference TRBV5-1 and TRBJ1-1, is KAGVTQTPRYLIKTRGQQVTLSCSPISGHRSVSWYQQTPGQGLQFLFEYFSETQRNKGNFPGRFSGRQFSNSRSEMNVSTLELGDSALYLCASSLRAQNTEAFFGQGTRLTVV.

The genes are TRBV7-2 and TRBJ2-7, with 7 positions matching TRBD2. Trimming cost V 5 bases and J 7 bases; bases outside gene matches: 8. The CDR3 spans 13 residues. Germline CDR1 SGHTA, CDR2 FQGNSA. CDR3 amino acids: CASSQDARGEQYF. Written as DNA, the CDR3 is TGTGCCAGCAGCCAAGACGCGCGGGGGGAGCAGTACTTC.

The chain employs TRBV15 and TRBJ1-4, with a tentative D call TRBD1 (5 bases). Germline CDR1 LNHNV, CDR2 YYDKDF (reference sequence). The CDR3 has 14 residues. Trimming took 0 bases from V and 7 from J, leaving 9 bases between them. CDR3 protein: CATSRDWGGEKLFF. The CDR3 bases are TGTGCCACCAGCAGAGATTGGGGGGGTGAAAAACTGTTTTTT.

This chain joins TRBV7-2 and TRBJ1-2; maybe TRBD1 (5 bases). This CDR3 region has 13 residues. Trimming pared 3 bases from V and 3 bases from J, leaving 8 bases between. Per germline, CDR1 SGHTA and CDR2 FQGNSA. CDR3 DNA: TGTGCCAGCAGCTTCGTACAGGACTATGGCTACACCTTC. The encoded protein is CASSFVQDYGYTF.

This chain joins TRBV29-1 and TRBJ2-2; no firm D call. The CDR3 spans 11 residues. V was pared by 0 bases and J by 7 bases, with 3 bases between. Germline V gene data show CDR1 as SQVTM and CDR2 as ANQGSEA. CDR3 DNA: TGCAGCGTTGAAGATCGCGGGGAGCTGTTTTTT. Protein: CSVEDRGELFF.

This rearrangement joins TRBV6-1 to TRBJ2-6; D may be TRBD1 (5 bases). CDR1 is MNHNS, CDR2 SASEGT, per germline. The V end was cut by 4 bases, the J end by 0 bases, with 10 bases between. The CDR3 is made up of 16 amino acids. The CDR3: CASSVDRYSGANVLTF. The CDR3 DNA is TGTGCCAGCAGTGTTGACAGATACTCTGGGGCCAACGTCCTGACTTTC.

This clone has a single count. The chain uses TRBV3-1 (or the pseudogene TRBV3-2) and TRBJ1-1, with 8 bases fitting TRBD1. This CDR3 region has 16 residues. Germline values: CDR1 LGHDT, CDR2 YNNKEL (reference sequence). V lost 3 bases and J lost 1; bases outside the gene matches: 7. The CDR3 bases are TGTGCCAGCAGCCACGGCACAGGGGGGGAGAACACTGAAGCTTTCTTT. It is translated as CASSHGTGGENTEAFF.

The chain combines TRBV5-1 with TRBJ1-2; D is unclear. This CDR3 region has 15 residues. V gave up 3 bases and J gave up 5 bases, with 17 bases separating them. Per the germline V gene, CDR1 is SGHRS and CDR2 is YFSETQ. The CDR3 spells CASSSAAGSMYGYTF. The CDR3, as DNA: TGCGCCAGCAGCTCGGCGGCGGGATCGATGTATGGCTACACCTTC. The complete variable domain, with remaining parts taken from reference TRBV5-1 and TRBJ1-2, reads KAGVTQTPRYLIKTRGQQVTLSCSPISGHRSVSWYQQTPGQGLQFLFEYFSETQRNKGNFPGRFSGRQFSNSRSEMNVSTLELGDSALYLCASSSAAGSMYGYTFGSGTRLTVV.

In DNA form, the CDR3 reads TGTGCCAGCAGTTCCAGAAAACAGGGTTCCGTCTCTGGAAACACCATATATTTT. It encodes CASSSRKQGSVSGNTIYF. The chain joins TRBV28 to TRBJ1-3; TRBD1 is a possible D gene (6 bases). V gave up 4 bases and J gave up 0 bases, with 19 bases separating them. Per the germline V gene, CDR1 is MDHEN and CDR2 is SYDVKM. The length of the CDR3 is 18 residues.